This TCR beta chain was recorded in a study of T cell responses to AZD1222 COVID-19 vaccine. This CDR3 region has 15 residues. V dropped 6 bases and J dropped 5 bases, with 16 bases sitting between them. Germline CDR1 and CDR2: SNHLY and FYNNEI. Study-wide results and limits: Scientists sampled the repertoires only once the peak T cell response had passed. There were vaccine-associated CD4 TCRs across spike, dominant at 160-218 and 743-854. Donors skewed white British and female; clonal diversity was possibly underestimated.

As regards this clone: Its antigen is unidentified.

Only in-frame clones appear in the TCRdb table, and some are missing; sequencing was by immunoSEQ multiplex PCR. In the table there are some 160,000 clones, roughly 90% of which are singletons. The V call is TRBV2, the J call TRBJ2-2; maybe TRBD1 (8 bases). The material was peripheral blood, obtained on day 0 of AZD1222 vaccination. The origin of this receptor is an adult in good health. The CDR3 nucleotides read TGTGCCAGCAGCGCTGGACAGGGAGGGACCGGGGAGCTGTTTTTT. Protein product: CASSAGQGGTGELFF.